This T cell receptor (beta chain) was sequenced for a study of blood T cell repertoires in COVID-19. Profiled with immunoSEQ multiplex PCR; TCRdb holds only in-frame clones, not every one. The table has roughly 73,000 clones, about 88% seen once. The CDR3 length is 15 residues. V lost 6 bases, J lost 6 bases, and 6 bases stayed unmatched. Germline V gene data show CDR1 as MNHEY and CDR2 as SVGAGI. V gene TRBV6-5 combines with J gene TRBJ2-3, with 13 bases aligning to TRBD2. The receptor was isolated from a man in his 70s with active or convalescent COVID-19. The sequencing sample was made of peripheral blood. The CDR3 nucleotides are TGTGCCAGCAGAAAACTAGCGGGGGGGCAGGATACGCAGTATTTT. Translating it yields CASRKLAGGQDTQYF.